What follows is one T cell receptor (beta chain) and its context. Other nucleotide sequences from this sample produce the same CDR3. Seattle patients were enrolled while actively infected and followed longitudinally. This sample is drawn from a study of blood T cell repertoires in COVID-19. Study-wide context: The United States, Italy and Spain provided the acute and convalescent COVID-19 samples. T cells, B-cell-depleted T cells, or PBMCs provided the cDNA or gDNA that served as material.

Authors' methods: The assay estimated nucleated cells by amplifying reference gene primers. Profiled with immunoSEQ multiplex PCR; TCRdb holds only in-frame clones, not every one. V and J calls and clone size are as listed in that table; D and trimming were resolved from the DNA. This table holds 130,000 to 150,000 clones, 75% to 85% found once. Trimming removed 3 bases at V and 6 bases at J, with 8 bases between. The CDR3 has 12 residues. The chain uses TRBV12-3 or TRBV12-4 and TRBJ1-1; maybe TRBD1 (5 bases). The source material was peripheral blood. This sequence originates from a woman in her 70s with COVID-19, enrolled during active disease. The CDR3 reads CASSFPGAEAFF. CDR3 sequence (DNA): TGTGCCAGCAGTTTTCCGGGGGCTGAAGCTTTCTTT.